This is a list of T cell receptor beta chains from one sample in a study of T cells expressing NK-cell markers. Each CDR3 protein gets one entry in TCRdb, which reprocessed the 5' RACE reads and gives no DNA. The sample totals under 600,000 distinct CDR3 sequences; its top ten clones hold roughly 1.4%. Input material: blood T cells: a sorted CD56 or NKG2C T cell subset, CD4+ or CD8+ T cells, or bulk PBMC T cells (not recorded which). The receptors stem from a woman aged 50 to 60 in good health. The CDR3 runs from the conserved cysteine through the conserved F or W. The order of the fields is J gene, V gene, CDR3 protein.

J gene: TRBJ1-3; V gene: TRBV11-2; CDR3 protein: CASTINRQPGNTIYF
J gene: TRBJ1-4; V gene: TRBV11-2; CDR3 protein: CASRPRGLTTNEKLFF
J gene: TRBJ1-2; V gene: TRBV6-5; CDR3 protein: CASNPLGGGLYGYTF
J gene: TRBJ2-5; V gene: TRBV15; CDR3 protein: CATSRERQKQETQYF
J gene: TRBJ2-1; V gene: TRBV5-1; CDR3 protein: CASIKTDSYNEQFF
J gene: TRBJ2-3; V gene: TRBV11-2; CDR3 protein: CATRQGNTDTQYF
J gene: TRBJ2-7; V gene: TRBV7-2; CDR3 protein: CASSLQGSSVRKYF
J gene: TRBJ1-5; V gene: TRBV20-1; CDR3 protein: CSASSGGDQPQHF
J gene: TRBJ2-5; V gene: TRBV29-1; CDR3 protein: CSVQVMGETQYF
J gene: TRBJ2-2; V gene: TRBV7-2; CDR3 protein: CASSSETGELFF
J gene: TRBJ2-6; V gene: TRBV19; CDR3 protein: CASSPHALGLAGAGANVLTF
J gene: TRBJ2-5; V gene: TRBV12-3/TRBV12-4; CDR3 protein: CASRTTGPETQYF
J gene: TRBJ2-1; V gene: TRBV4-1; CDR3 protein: CASSQADGTGQFF
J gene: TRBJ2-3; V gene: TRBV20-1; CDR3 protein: CSARALAENTQYF
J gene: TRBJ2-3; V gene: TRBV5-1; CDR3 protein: CASSLGASGSTDTQYF
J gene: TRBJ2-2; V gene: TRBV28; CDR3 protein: CASSQNGRRKLDTGELFF
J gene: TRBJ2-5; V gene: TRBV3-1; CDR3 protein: CASSQDRGRTQYF
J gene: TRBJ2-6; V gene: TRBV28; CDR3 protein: CASSNRISGANVLTF
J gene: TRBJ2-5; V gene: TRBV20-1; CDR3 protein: CSARGLAGRQETQYF
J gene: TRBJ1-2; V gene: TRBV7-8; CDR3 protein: CASSWDRGQGYGYTF